This T cell receptor beta chain originates from a study of a mutant IDH1 vaccine in newly diagnosed glioma. Study-level background: Vaccines were begun 4-6 weeks after radiotherapy alone, or with temozolomide cycles.

The V end was cut by 6 bases, the J end by 0 bases, with 24 bases between. The CDR3 is 19 residues long. CDR1 SEHNR and CDR2 FQNEAQ come from the germline V gene (reference sequence). Time point in this sample: week 11, during vaccination. A 20-mer mutant IDH1 peptide at 300 ug was injected subcutaneously with topical imiquimod. This clone was seen more than once but under ten times. The antigen remains unidentified. Repertoires were generated with immunoSEQ multiplex PCR, while TCRdb's copy carries only in-frame clones and drops some. The data show about 25,000 clones, around 77% seen once. Whole-study results and caveats: Pseudoprogression appears to have had no connection to changes in top peripheral T cell clonotypes.

The sequencing here drew on PBMCs, taken from a glioma patient whose treatment included an IDH1 peptide vaccine. This TCR was recovered from a woman under 30 with glioma. V gene TRBV7-9 combines with J gene TRBJ1-5; D might be TRBD1 (5 bases). The DNA for the CDR3 is TGTGCCAGCAGTCCAGGCCGGGGGGGTTTGCGGTATAGCAATCAGCCCCAGCATTTT. Protein: CASSPGRGGLRYSNQPQHF.